This is a list of T cell receptor beta chains from one sample in a study of identical twins' blood T cells. TCRdb called the 5' RACE reads again in MiXCR, with one record for every CDR3 protein. Of 300,000 to 450,000 distinct CDR3 sequences listed, roughly 27% were seen once; the top ten hold more than 5.5%. Sequencing was done on a sample of PBMCs. Source of these receptors: a woman aged 18-55 years in good health. CDR3s include the opening cysteine and the closing phenylalanine or tryptophan. Fields, in order: V gene, D gene, clone size, J gene, CDR3 protein, CDR3 DNA. D genes are given only for firm matches. Clone size is given for some rows only: seen once, a few or many times, or a class if the clone is expanded.

>TRBV9|.|few|TRBJ2-3
CASSVYANTDTQYF
TGTGCCAGCAGCGTCTACGCAAACACAGATACGCAGTATTTT
>TRBV6-5|.|few|TRBJ2-7
CASSYRSSYEQYF
TGTGCCAGCAGTTACAGGAGCAGCTACGAGCAGTACTTC
>TRBV12-3/TRBV12-4|.|.|TRBJ2-1
CASSPYGTTFAEQFF
TGTGCCAGCAGCCCATACGGGACCACTTTTGCTGAGCAGTTCTTC
>TRBV20-1|TRBD2|medium-sized|TRBJ2-1
CSARRLAGNEQFF
TGCAGTGCTAGACGGCTAGCGGGCAATGAGCAGTTCTTC
>TRBV29-1|.|many|TRBJ1-2
CSIQDNYGYTF
TGCAGCATACAGGATAACTATGGCTACACCTTC
>TRBV11-2|.|many|TRBJ2-2
CASSLTGNHNTGELFF
TGTGCCAGCAGCTTAACGGGAAACCACAACACCGGGGAGCTGTTTTTT
>TRBV6-2/TRBV6-3|.|few|TRBJ1-1
CASSYGRSNTEAFF
TGTGCCAGCAGTTACGGCAGGTCGAACACTGAAGCTTTCTTT
>TRBV6-6|.|.|TRBJ2-3
CASSSGPCTDTQYF
TGTGCCAGCAGCTCGGGGCCTTGCACAGATACGCAGTATTTT
>TRBV20-1|.|.|TRBJ1-5
CSAISTVNQPQHF
TGCAGTGCTATCAGCACAGTGAATCAGCCCCAGCATTTT
>TRBV7-2|TRBD2|few|TRBJ2-3
CASSFRTGGRPDTQYF
TGTGCCAGCAGCTTTAGGACGGGAGGGCGTCCAGATACGCAGTATTTT
>TRBV19|TRBD1|few|TRBJ1-1
CASSIEGTGEAFF
TGTGCCAGTAGTATAGAGGGGACAGGAGAAGCTTTCTTT
>TRBV10-3|.|.|TRBJ2-3
CAISESGSTYTQYF
TGTGCCATCAGTGAGTCAGGTTCCACATATACGCAGTATTTT
>TRBV14|.|.|TRBJ2-1
CASSPPGRYNEQFF
TGTGCCAGCAGCCCCCCGGGACGCTACAATGAGCAGTTCTTC
>TRBV27|TRBD1|.|TRBJ1-1
CASTEAGQVITEAFF
TGTGCCAGCACCGAGGCCGGACAGGTGATCACTGAAGCTTTCTTT
>TRBV28|.|few|TRBJ1-5
CASTLGWSPQHF
TGTGCCAGCACACTCGGGTGGTCGCCCCAGCATTTT
>TRBV20-1|TRBD1|.|TRBJ2-2
CSARRQGSWELFF
TGCAGTGCTAGAAGACAGGGTTCCTGGGAGCTGTTTTTT
>TRBV20-1|.|many|TRBJ1-1
CSASRADGLNTEAFF
TGCAGTGCTAGTAGGGCTGACGGGCTAAACACTGAAGCTTTCTTT
>TRBV19|.|.|TRBJ1-2
CASSRGDWDYGYTF
TGTGCCAGTAGTAGGGGAGATTGGGACTATGGCTACACCTTC
>TRBV7-9|.|few|TRBJ1-2
CASSLVRMRENGYTF
TGTGCCAGCAGCTTAGTACGGATGAGAGAGAATGGCTACACCTTC
>TRBV24-1|.|.|TRBJ1-5
CATSDLRKAYQPQHF
TGTGCCACCAGTGATTTGCGAAAGGCTTATCAGCCACAGCATTTT
>TRBV12-3/TRBV12-4|.|few|TRBJ1-2
CASSLFTTYTF
TGTGCCAGCAGTCTATTTACAACCTACACCTTC
>TRBV29-1|.|few|TRBJ2-1
CSVEMDDAQFF
TGCAGCGTTGAGATGGACGATGCGCAGTTCTTC
>TRBV20-1|.|.|TRBJ1-1
CSGGAAAAGAFF
TGCAGTGGCGGGGCAGCCGCGGCTGGGGCTTTCTTT
>TRBV5-1|.|few|TRBJ1-2
CASSLVTALHGYTF
TGCGCCAGCAGCTTGGTAACAGCATTACATGGCTACACCTTC
>TRBV5-1|.|.|TRBJ1-5
CASSLGQANQPQHF
TGCGCCAGCAGCTTGGGGCAGGCTAATCAGCCCCAGCATTTT
>TRBV20-1|.|.|TRBJ1-1
CSARGRAWYTEAFF
TGCAGTGCCCGCGGGCGTGCATGGTACACTGAAGCTTTCTTT
>TRBV7-9|.|.|TRBJ2-1
CASSLVSYNEQFF
TGTGCCAGCAGCTTAGTGTCCTATAATGAGCAGTTCTTC
>TRBV19|TRBD2|.|TRBJ2-7
CASRLAGASYEQYF
TGTGCCAGTCGACTAGCGGGGGCGTCCTACGAGCAGTACTTC